Reported below is one T cell receptor (beta chain). This record belongs to a study of blood T cell repertoires in COVID-19. Across the whole study: Both acute and convalescent COVID-19 samples were obtained from the United States, Italy and Spain. Sample material is recorded as cDNA or gDNA derived from T cells, B-cell-depleted T cells, or PBMCs.

The CDR3 consists of 13 residues. Germline V gene lookup returns CDR1 LGHDT and CDR2 YNNKEL (reference sequence). V gave up 9 bases and J gave up 2 bases, with 11 bases separating them. How the authors handled the data: Amplification of reference gene primers provided the estimated nucleated cell counts. The data were produced by immunoSEQ multiplex PCR, yet TCRdb's version contains in-frame clones alone and is incomplete. V, J and clone size were drawn from that table, and D and trimming were deduced from the DNA. The data contain approximately 40,000 clones, 85% to 95% of them singletons. This sequence joins TRBV3-1 (or the pseudogene TRBV3-2) and TRBJ2-4; D possibly corresponds to TRBD2 (5 bases). The sequence came from a human donor in a cohort sampled during active COVID-19. Specimen: peripheral blood. The CDR3 loop is CARGTGTKNIQYF. The CDR3 DNA sequence: TGTGCCAGGGGTACGGGGACCAAAAACATTCAGTACTTC.